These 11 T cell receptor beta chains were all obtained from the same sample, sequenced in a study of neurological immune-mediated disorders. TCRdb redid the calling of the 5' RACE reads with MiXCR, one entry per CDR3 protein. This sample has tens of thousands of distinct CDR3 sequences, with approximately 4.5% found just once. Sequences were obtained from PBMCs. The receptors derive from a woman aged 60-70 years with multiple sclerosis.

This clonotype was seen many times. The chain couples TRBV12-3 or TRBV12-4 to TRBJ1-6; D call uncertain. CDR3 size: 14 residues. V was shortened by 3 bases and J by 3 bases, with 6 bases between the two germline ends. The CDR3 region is CASSLAGYNSPLHF. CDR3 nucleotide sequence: TGTGCCAGCAGTTTGGCGGGCTATAATTCACCCCTCCACTTT.

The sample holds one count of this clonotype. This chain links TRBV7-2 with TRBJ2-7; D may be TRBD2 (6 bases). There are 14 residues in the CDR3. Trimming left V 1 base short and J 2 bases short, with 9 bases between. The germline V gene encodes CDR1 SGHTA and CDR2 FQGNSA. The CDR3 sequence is CASSLGGTTYEQYV. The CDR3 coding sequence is TGTGCCAGCAGCTTAGGCGGGACGACCTACGAGCAGTACGTC.

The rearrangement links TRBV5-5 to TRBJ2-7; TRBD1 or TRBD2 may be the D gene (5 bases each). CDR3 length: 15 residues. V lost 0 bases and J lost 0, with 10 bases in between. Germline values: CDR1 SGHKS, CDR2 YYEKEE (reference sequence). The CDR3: CASSLDPGSSYEQYF. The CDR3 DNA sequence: TGTGCCAGCAGCTTGGATCCAGGGAGCTCCTACGAGCAGTACTTC. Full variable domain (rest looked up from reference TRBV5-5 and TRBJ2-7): DAGVTQSPTHLIKTRGQQVTLRCSPISGHKSVSWYQQVLGQGPQFIFQYYEKEERGRGNFPDRFSARQFPNYSSELNVNALLLGDSALYLCASSLDPGSSYEQYFGPGTRLTVT.

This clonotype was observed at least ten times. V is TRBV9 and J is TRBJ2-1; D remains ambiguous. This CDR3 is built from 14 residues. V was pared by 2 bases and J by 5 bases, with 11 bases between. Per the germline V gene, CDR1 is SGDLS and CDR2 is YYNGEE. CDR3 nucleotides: TGTGCCAGCAGCGTTATCGGTCCCAACAATGAGCAGTTCTTC. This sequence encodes CASSVIGPNNEQFF.

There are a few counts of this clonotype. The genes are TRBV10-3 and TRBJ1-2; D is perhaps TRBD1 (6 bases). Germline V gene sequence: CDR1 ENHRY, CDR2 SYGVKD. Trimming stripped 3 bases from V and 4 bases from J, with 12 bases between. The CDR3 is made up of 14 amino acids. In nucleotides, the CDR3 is TGTGCCATCAGTGACGGGGGGGGGCCCTATGGCTACACCTTC. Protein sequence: CAISDGGGPYGYTF.

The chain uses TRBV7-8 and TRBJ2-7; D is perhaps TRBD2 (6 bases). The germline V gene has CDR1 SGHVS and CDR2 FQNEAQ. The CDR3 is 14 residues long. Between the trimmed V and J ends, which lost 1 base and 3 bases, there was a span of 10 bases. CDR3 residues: CASSLGDFVYEQYF. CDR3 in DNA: TGTGCCAGCAGCTTAGGGGACTTCGTCTACGAGCAGTACTTC.

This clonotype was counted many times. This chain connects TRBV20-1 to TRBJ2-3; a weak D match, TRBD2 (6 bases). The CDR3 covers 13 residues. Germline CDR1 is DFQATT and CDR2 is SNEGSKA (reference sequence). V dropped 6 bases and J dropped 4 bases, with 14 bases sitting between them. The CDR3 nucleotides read TGCAGTGCGCCTGCGGGGAGTTCAGATACGCAGTATTTT. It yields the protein CSAPAGSSDTQYF.

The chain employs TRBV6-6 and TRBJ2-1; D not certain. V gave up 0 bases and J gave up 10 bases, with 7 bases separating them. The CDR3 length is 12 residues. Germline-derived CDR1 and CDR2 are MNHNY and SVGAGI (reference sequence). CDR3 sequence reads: CASSYSGREQFF. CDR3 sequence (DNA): TGTGCCAGCAGTTACTCCGGAAGGGAGCAGTTCTTC.

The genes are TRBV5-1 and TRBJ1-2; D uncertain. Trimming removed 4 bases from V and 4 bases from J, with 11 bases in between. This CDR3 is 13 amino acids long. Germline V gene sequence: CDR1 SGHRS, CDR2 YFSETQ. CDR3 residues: CASSPRASYGYTF. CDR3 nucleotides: TGCGCCAGCAGCCCCCGGGCATCCTATGGCTACACCTTC.

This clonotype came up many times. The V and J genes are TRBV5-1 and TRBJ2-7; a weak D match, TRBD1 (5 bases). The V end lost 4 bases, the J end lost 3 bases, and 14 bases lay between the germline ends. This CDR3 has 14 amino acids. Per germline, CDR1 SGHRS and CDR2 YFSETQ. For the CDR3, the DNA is TGCGCCAGCAGCCCCGGCGGCAGGGACTACGAGCAGTACTTC. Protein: CASSPGGRDYEQYF.

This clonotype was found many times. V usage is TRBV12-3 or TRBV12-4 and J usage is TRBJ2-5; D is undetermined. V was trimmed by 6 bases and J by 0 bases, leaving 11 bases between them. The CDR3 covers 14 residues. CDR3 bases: TGTGCCAGCAGAATGGACGGAAACCAAGAGACCCAGTACTTC. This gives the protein CASRMDGNQETQYF.